A single sample gave rise to the 12 T cell receptor beta chains below, sequenced in a study of shared clonotypes between healthy human individuals. Produced via immunoSEQ multiplex PCR; TCRdb's table is partial and in-frame only. Of some 2,000,000 clones detected, 85% to 95% appear once; the ten largest clones hold 0.13%. Material: naive CD4+ T cells sorted from blood. The subset was: CD45RA+ positively selected. The receptors were gathered from a man younger than 35 in good health.

The J gene is TRBJ2-3, the V gene TRBV27; 9 nucleotides agree with TRBD2. Per germline, CDR1 MNHEY and CDR2 SMNVEV (reference sequence). With V trimmed by 5 bases and J by 3 bases, 3 bases remained unmatched. CDR3 length: 14 residues. CDR3 in amino acids: CASSRLAVTDTQYF. The CDR3 nucleotides are TGTGCCAGCAGTAGACTAGCGGTGACAGATACGCAGTATTTT.

This clone appeared a single time. V and J are TRBV5-8 and TRBJ2-7; possibly TRBD1 for D (6 bases). Trimming removed 4 bases at V and 7 bases at J, with 12 bases between. The CDR3 is made up of 12 amino acids. CDR1 is SGHTS, CDR2 YDEGEE, per germline. Here the CDR3 DNA reads TGTGCCAGCAGCACACAGGGATTTGAGCAGTACTTC. Protein sequence: CASSTQGFEQYF. Supplemented by reference TRBV5-8 and TRBJ2-7, the full variable domain reads EAGVTQSPTHLIKTRGQQATLRCSPISGHTSVYWYQQALGLGLQFLLWYDEGEERNRGNFPPRFSGRQFPNYSSELNVNALELEDSALYLCASSTQGFEQYFGPGTRLTVT.

The genes are TRBV19 and TRBJ1-2; no clear D. CDR3 length: 15 residues. CDR1 and CDR2 from the germline V gene are LNHDA and SQIVND (reference sequence). V was pared by 7 bases and J by 0 bases, with 15 bases between. CDR3 amino acids: CASTSRRAANYGYTF. The CDR3 DNA follows: TGTGCCAGTACCTCTAGGAGGGCCGCTAACTATGGCTACACCTTC.

The rearrangement uses TRBV28 and TRBJ1-5; the D gene is possibly TRBD1 (6 bases). Germline V gene data show CDR1 as MDHEN and CDR2 as SYDVKM. The CDR3 covers 15 residues. The V gene lost 1 base and the J gene lost 7 bases, with 14 bases spanning the gap. The DNA for the CDR3 is TGTGCCAGCAGTTTATTAACCACAGGGCCCCAGCCCCAGCATTTT. This codes for CASSLLTTGPQPQHF.

The chain links TRBV7-6 to TRBJ2-2, with D perhaps TRBD2 (6 bases). V lost 1 base to trimming and J lost 2 bases, with 11 bases between them. CDR3 length: 16 residues. Per the germline V gene, CDR1 is SGHVS and CDR2 is FNYEAQ. CDR3 in DNA: TGTGCCAGCAGCTTAGTTGGGGGAGGCAACACCGGGGAGCTGTTTTTT. It encodes CASSLVGGGNTGELFF.

On this clone: Other DNA variants within this sample encode the same CDR3. This CDR3 is CASRGDSNQPQHF. As DNA, the CDR3 is TGCGCCAGCAGAGGGGATAGCAATCAGCCCCAGCATTTT. This chain joins TRBV5-1 and TRBJ1-5; tentative D call: TRBD1 (5 bases). This CDR3 has 13 amino acids. Germline loops: CDR1 SGHRS, CDR2 YFSETQ. Trimming took 5 bases from V and 0 from J, leaving 6 bases between them.

The genes are TRBV13 and TRBJ2-7; D may match TRBD1 or TRBD2 (5 bases each). Germline loops: CDR1 PRHDT, CDR2 FYEKMQ (reference sequence). The CDR3 has 14 residues. The V and J ends lost 0 bases and 2 bases respectively, with 8 bases between them. This chain's CDR3 is CASSLGGDAYEQYF. DNA of the CDR3: TGTGCCAGCAGCTTAGGCGGGGACGCCTACGAGCAGTACTTC.

This clone was seen just once. The J gene is TRBJ2-2, the V gene TRBV5-4, with D perhaps assigned TRBD1 or TRBD2 (5 bases each). The ends were cut back, 0 bases at V and 5 bases at J, with 11 bases in the middle. Germline CDR1 SGHNT, CDR2 YYREEE (reference sequence). This CDR3 has 15 residues. The CDR3, as DNA: TGTGCCAGCAGCTTGGGAGGGGTAGAGACCGGGGAGCTGTTTTTT. Its translation is CASSLGGVETGELFF.

The rearrangement joins TRBV6-1 to TRBJ1-5; a weak D match, TRBD1 (6 bases). Between the trimmed V and J ends, which lost 8 bases and 0 bases, there was a span of 14 bases. Germline V gene data show CDR1 as MNHNS and CDR2 as SASEGT. The CDR3 totals 15 residues. Here the CDR3 DNA reads TGTGCCAGCTACCAGGGGAGATATAGCAATCAGCCCCAGCATTTT. Encoded protein: CASYQGRYSNQPQHF.

This clone occurred once. The chain couples TRBV5-6 to TRBJ1-4; 8 positions match TRBD1. The J segment lost 5 bases and the V segment lost 5 bases, leaving 8 bases of the junction unmatched. Germline CDR1 SGHDT, CDR2 YYEEEE. The CDR3 covers 15 residues. The CDR3 coding sequence is TGTGCCAGCAGTCTCCCGGGACAGGAGAATGAAAAACTGTTTTTT. Its protein product is CASSLPGQENEKLFF.

This rearrangement joins TRBV27 to TRBJ1-2; 9 nucleotides agree with TRBD1. Germline CDR1 MNHEY, CDR2 SMNVEV (reference sequence). The ends lost 6 bases at V and 0 bases at J; junction bases unmatched: 8. This CDR3 region has 16 residues. The CDR3 reads CASRGTGLLPNYGYTF. CDR3 nucleotides: TGTGCCAGCAGGGGGACAGGGCTCCTACCTAACTATGGCTACACCTTC.

V usage is TRBV30 and J usage is TRBJ2-3, with D tentatively TRBD1 or TRBD2 (5 bases each). The CDR3 runs 15 residues. The V end was cut by 7 bases, the J end by 4 bases, with 21 bases between. Germline V lookup: CDR1 GTSNPN, CDR2 SVGIG (reference sequence). The CDR3 DNA reads TGTGCCTTATCCCGGGACCTTAAATTCGCAGATACGCAGTATTTT. Its translation: CALSRDLKFADTQYF.